This entry lists 26 T cell receptor beta chains sequenced from one sample in a study of cytomegalovirus exposure and HLA in healthy donors. Profiling relied on immunoSEQ multiplex PCR, and the TCRdb table lists in-frame clones only, not all of them. This sample carries roughly 150,000 clones, roughly nine tenths of them seen once, and the ten largest clones take roughly 5.7%. Sequencing was carried out using PBMCs. These receptors were collected from a woman in her thirties in good health and CMV-seronegative.

This sequence joins TRBV19 and TRBJ1-5; 7 bases match TRBD1. This CDR3 region has 15 residues. J gave up 1 base and V 6 bases, and 6 bases lay outside the gene matches. The germline V gene has CDR1 LNHDA and CDR2 SQIVND (reference sequence). CDR3 sequence (DNA): TGTGCCAGTAGGGCGGACAGGATGAGCAATCAGCCCCAGCATTTT. It encodes CASRADRMSNQPQHF.

The V call is TRBV7-2, the J call TRBJ2-3, with TRBD2 matching 8 bases. Trimming at V came to 0 bases and at J to 5 bases, leaving 7 bases not matched to a gene. The CDR3 has 16 residues. Germline V gene lookup returns CDR1 SGHTA and CDR2 FQGNSA. The CDR3 region has the DNA TGTGCCAGCAGCTTAGCGCACGGGAGGGCTAAAGATACGCAGTATTTT. Its translation is CASSLAHGRAKDTQYF.

This clone is a singleton in its sample. The rearrangement links TRBV7-3 to TRBJ2-2; TRBD2 matches at 9 bases. V dropped 6 bases and J dropped 5; count of bases not matched to a gene: 4. Germline V CDR1 and CDR2: SGHTA, FQGTGA. The CDR3 extends over 14 amino acids. CDR3 region: CASSASGVTGELFF. The CDR3 nucleotides read TGTGCCAGCAGTGCTAGCGGGGTAACCGGGGAGCTGTTTTTT.

The J gene is TRBJ2-7, the V gene TRBV6-5, with 8 bases matching TRBD2. In germline, CDR1 is MNHEY, CDR2 SVGAGI. Losses at the gene ends were 0 bases for V and 4 bases for J; bases not matched to a gene: 5. The CDR3 length is 15 residues. CDR3 nucleotide sequence: TGTGCCAGCAGTTACTCGAGAGCGGGAGTTTACGAGCAGTACTTC. Amino acid sequence: CASSYSRAGVYEQYF.

This chain uses TRBV15 with TRBJ1-2; tentatively, D is TRBD1 (6 bases). The CDR3 is made up of 13 amino acids. V was pared by 3 bases and J by 7 bases, with 12 bases between. In germline, CDR1 is LNHNV, CDR2 YYDKDF (reference sequence). The CDR3 region has the DNA TGTGCCACCAGCAGTCAGGGGCACGCTGGCTACACCTTC. Residues: CATSSQGHAGYTF.

The rearrangement joins TRBV6-5 to TRBJ1-3; no definite D call. Trimming cost V 5 bases and J 1 base, with 12 bases left between them. The CDR3 covers 15 residues. Germline assignment: CDR1 MNHEY and CDR2 SVGAGI. CDR3: CASSNPSGSGNTIYF. As DNA, the CDR3 is TGTGCCAGCAGTAACCCCTCGGGGTCTGGAAACACCATATATTTT.

The J gene is TRBJ2-7, the V gene TRBV29-1, with D unclear. CDR1 is SQVTM and CDR2 is ANQGSEA in the germline V gene. V shed 3 bases and J shed 4 bases, with 7 bases lying between them. This CDR3 comprises 11 residues. The CDR3 sequence: CSVEQNYEQYF. The DNA of the CDR3 is TGCAGCGTTGAGCAGAATTACGAGCAGTACTTC.

The chain joins TRBV2 to TRBJ2-1; D is perhaps TRBD2 (5 bases). The V and J ends lost 3 bases and 5 bases respectively, with 14 bases between them. The CDR3 is made up of 15 amino acids. From germline, CDR1 is SNHLY and CDR2 FYNNEI. In DNA, the CDR3 is TGTGCCAGCAGTGACATGGGGAGTCGGGACAATGAGCAGTTCTTC. The encoded protein is CASSDMGSRDNEQFF.

The chain links TRBV15 to TRBJ2-7, with 7 positions matching TRBD2. CDR1 LNHNV and CDR2 YYDKDF come from the germline V gene (reference sequence). The ends lost 0 bases at V and 6 bases at J; junction bases unmatched: 8. The CDR3 covers 15 residues. CDR3: CATSRDLAETSEQYF. CDR3 bases: TGTGCCACCAGCAGAGATCTAGCGGAGACCTCCGAGCAGTACTTC.

V gene TRBV30 combines with J gene TRBJ2-1, with D perhaps matching TRBD1 (5 bases). This CDR3 has 16 amino acids. In germline, CDR1 is GTSNPN, CDR2 SVGIG (reference sequence). V gave up 5 bases and J gave up 3 bases, with 20 bases separating them. The CDR3 bases are TGTGCCTGGGGGCCCCGTTCCAGGGCCGGCTACAATGAGCAGTTCTTC. Translation gives CAWGPRSRAGYNEQFF.

This sequence joins TRBV4-2 and TRBJ2-1; 14 bases line up with TRBD2. With 1 base clipped from V and 5 bases from J, the junction kept 7 bases outside the gene matches. The CDR3 contains 18 residues. Germline-derived CDR1 and CDR2 are LGHNA and YNFKEQ. The CDR3 nucleotides read TGTGCCAGCAGCCAAGGAGAGGGACTAGCGGGGGTGCACAATGAGCAGTTCTTC. It encodes CASSQGEGLAGVHNEQFF.

This clone showed up just a few times. The chain is built from TRBV7-9 and TRBJ2-2; no clear D gene. Germline V lookup: CDR1 SEHNR, CDR2 FQNEAQ (reference sequence). Trimming left V 1 base short and J 3 bases short, with 6 bases between. CDR3 length: 14 residues. For the CDR3, the DNA is TGTGCCAGCAGCTTAGGGCTGTACACCGGGGAGCTGTTTTTT. It is translated as CASSLGLYTGELFF.

This clone was observed a few times. CDR3 sequence (DNA): TGTGCCAGCAGTGTATCCCGGCGGCTCTCCTACAATGAGCAGTTCTTC. It codes for CASSVSRRLSYNEQFF. The chain links TRBV6-1 to TRBJ2-1; no reliable D call. This CDR3 has 16 residues. V was clipped by 4 bases and J by 0 bases, with 13 bases between them. The germline V gene has CDR1 MNHNS and CDR2 SASEGT.

This rearrangement joins TRBV7-3 to TRBJ1-5; a weak D match, TRBD1 (5 bases). V gave up 4 bases and J gave up 3 bases, with 16 bases separating them. This CDR3 is built from 16 residues. CDR1 and CDR2 from the germline V gene are SGHTA and FQGTGA. CDR3 region: CASSSRDLALNQPQHF. The CDR3 DNA reads TGTGCCAGCAGCTCGCGGGACCTCGCCCTCAATCAGCCCCAGCATTTT.

This clone was detected only a few times. V is TRBV7-2 and J is TRBJ1-2; D is perhaps TRBD1 (6 bases). Deletions cut 1 base from V and 4 bases from J, with 16 bases between. There are 16 residues in the CDR3. Germline CDR1 reads SGHTA; CDR2 reads FQGNSA. The DNA of the CDR3 is TGTGCCAGCAGCTTAGTAGGGGCCGGCAGGGGCTATGGCTACACCTTC. Protein: CASSLVGAGRGYGYTF.

The chain combines TRBV28 with TRBJ2-7; D ambiguous. Germline V gene data show CDR1 as MDHEN and CDR2 as SYDVKM. This CDR3 has 14 residues. V lost 6 bases and J lost 1, with 13 bases in between. The CDR3 DNA sequence: TGTGCCAGCAGGGTGTCAGTGGGATCCTACGAGCAGTACTTC. Translated: CASRVSVGSYEQYF.

This clone turned up a few times. The genes are TRBV6-1 and TRBJ1-5; D call uncertain. CDR3 length: 12 amino acids. The germline gives CDR1 MNHNS, CDR2 SASEGT. V was pared by 8 bases and J by 0 bases, with 5 bases between. The CDR3 nucleotides read TGTGCCAGCCGAAATAGCAATCAGCCCCAGCATTTT. As protein: CASRNSNQPQHF.

J is TRBJ1-5 and V is TRBV27; perhaps TRBD1 as D (5 bases). Trimming shortened V by 2 bases and J by 6 bases, and 8 bases separated the two germline ends. CDR1 and CDR2 (germline): MNHEY, SMNVEV (reference sequence). The length of the CDR3 is 13 residues. CDR3 in amino acids: CASSLTGPQPQHF. The CDR3 bases are TGTGCCAGCAGTTTAACGGGGCCTCAGCCCCAGCATTTT.

The genes are TRBV27 and TRBJ1-5; 7 bases line up with TRBD1. The V gene's germline CDR1 is MNHEY and CDR2 SMNVEV (reference sequence). J was trimmed by 3 bases and V by 3 bases; bases with no gene match: 2. The CDR3 loop spans 14 amino acids. This chain's CDR3 is CASSFTGDNQPQHF. DNA of the CDR3: TGTGCCAGCAGTTTTACAGGGGACAATCAGCCCCAGCATTTT.

The rearrangement uses TRBV5-6 and TRBJ2-7; 12 positions match TRBD2. CDR3 length: 14 residues. J lost 7 bases, V lost 7 bases, and 9 bases had no gene match. Germline CDR1 SGHDT, CDR2 YYEEEE. The CDR3 spells CASRFGTSGREQYF. The CDR3 bases are TGTGCCAGCCGTTTTGGGACTAGCGGGCGGGAGCAGTACTTC. Full variable domain (missing parts from reference TRBV5-6 and TRBJ2-7): DAGVTQSPTHLIKTRGQQVTLRCSPKSGHDTVSWYQQALGQGPQFIFQYYEEEERQRGNFPDRFSGHQFPNYSSELNVNALLLGDSALYLCASRFGTSGREQYFGPGTRLTVT.

The chain carries TRBV6-5 and TRBJ1-2, with D possibly being TRBD1 (6 bases). V was trimmed by 5 bases and J by 5 bases, leaving 15 bases between them. The length of the CDR3 is 14 residues. Germline V lookup: CDR1 MNHEY, CDR2 SVGAGI. The CDR3 sequence is CASSLNTGTYGYTF. The CDR3 nucleotides read TGTGCCAGCAGTCTAAATACAGGGACATATGGCTACACCTTC.

This chain links TRBV20-1 with TRBJ1-1; D is uncertain. Germline-derived CDR1 and CDR2 are DFQATT and SNEGSKA (reference sequence). Trimming removed 3 bases from V and 9 bases from J, with 11 bases in between. The CDR3 covers 11 residues. The CDR3 sequence is CSASRTDKAFF. As DNA, the CDR3 is TGCAGTGCTAGTAGAACAGACAAAGCTTTCTTT.

J is TRBJ2-1 and V is TRBV6-5; D is unresolved. Trimming stripped 6 bases from V and 7 bases from J, with 10 bases between. The CDR3 totals 12 residues. The germline gives CDR1 MNHEY, CDR2 SVGAGI. CDR3 protein: CASRELGNEQFF. The CDR3 region has the DNA TGTGCCAGCAGGGAACTGGGAAATGAGCAGTTCTTC.

The genes are TRBV4-2 and TRBJ1-1; D unresolved. The germline gives CDR1 LGHNA, CDR2 YNFKEQ. Deletions cut 6 bases from V and 1 base from J, with 15 bases between. The CDR3 covers 15 residues. Here the CDR3 DNA reads TGTGCCAGCAGTGAAGCGGGCGACGGGAACACTGAAGCTTTCTTT. Translation gives CASSEAGDGNTEAFF.

This chain connects TRBV2 to TRBJ2-4; the match to TRBD1 covers 7 bases. V dropped 4 bases and J dropped 2; count of bases not matched to a gene: 5. CDR1 SNHLY and CDR2 FYNNEI come from the germline V gene. The CDR3 has 15 amino acids. CDR3 amino acids: CASSVQGVPKNIQYF. DNA for the CDR3: TGTGCCAGCAGTGTCCAGGGGGTGCCCAAAAACATTCAGTACTTC.

J is TRBJ2-7 and V is TRBV5-4; D gene ambiguous. This CDR3 comprises 13 residues. Trimming pared 4 bases from V and 7 bases from J, leaving 15 bases between. Germline V gene lookup returns CDR1 SGHNT and CDR2 YYREEE (reference sequence). Here the CDR3 reads CASSNRLGREQYF. CDR3 sequence (DNA): TGTGCCAGCAGCAATAGACTGGGAAGGGAGCAGTACTTC.